This T cell receptor (beta chain) was retrieved from a study of control samples from healthy donors and cancer patients. CDR3 length: 15 amino acids. CDR1 is MGHDK, CDR2 SYGVNS, per germline. Trimming took 4 bases from V and 3 from J; bases not matched to a gene: 2. The method was immunoSEQ multiplex PCR; TCRdb's version includes in-frame clones alone and lacks a portion of them. Seen here are 390,000 or so clones, over 75% observed once, and the top ten hold 5% to 8%. The specimen was PBMCs. The chain is built from TRBV25-1 and TRBJ2-3; 12 nucleotides agree with TRBD2. The sequence was collected from a man between 35 and 55 years old with head and neck cancer. CDR3 residues: CASSAGLAGTDTQYF. CDR3 DNA: TGTGCCAGCAGTGCCGGACTAGCGGGAACAGATACGCAGTATTTT.